Following are 21 T cell receptor beta chains from one sample sequenced in a study of shared clonotypes between healthy human individuals. Libraries were prepared by immunoSEQ multiplex PCR; TCRdb keeps only in-frame clonotypes and omits some of them. Of 2 million to 2.5 million clones in the sample, approximately 96% were seen once. Source material: naive CD4+ T cells sorted from blood. Sample subset: CD45RA+ positively selected. Receptors were obtained from a man aged 18 to 30 in good health.

The chain links TRBV5-1 to TRBJ2-5; 9 bases match TRBD1. Germline V gives CDR1 SGHRS, CDR2 YFSETQ. The trim removed 2 bases at V and 5 bases at J, leaving 7 bases unmatched. The CDR3 runs to 15 residues. CDR3 residues: CASSFPGQGGETQYF. Written as DNA, the CDR3 is TGCGCCAGCAGCTTCCCGGGACAGGGAGGGGAGACCCAGTACTTC.

The chain has TRBV6-5 and TRBJ1-1, with a tentative D call TRBD1 (6 bases). Germline CDR1 and CDR2: MNHEY and SVGAGI. The germline V and J ends were trimmed by 5 bases and 7 bases, with 11 bases remaining between them. The CDR3 totals 12 residues. The CDR3 DNA reads as TGTGCCAGCAGTCTACAGGGAGATGAAGCTTTCTTT. Translated, it gives CASSLQGDEAFF.

The gene calls are TRBV27 and TRBJ2-7; D possibly corresponds to TRBD2 (6 bases). This CDR3 is built from 15 residues. The germline V gene encodes CDR1 MNHEY and CDR2 SMNVEV (reference sequence). V was shortened by 0 bases and J by 3 bases, with 12 bases between the two germline ends. CDR3 region: CASSLSRGSLYEQYF. CDR3 sequence (DNA): TGTGCCAGCAGTTTATCGCGGGGATCCCTCTACGAGCAGTACTTC.

The CDR3 DNA follows: TGCGCCAGCTCTACGACTAGCGCGGACACCGGGGAGCTGTTTTTT. It codes for CASSTTSADTGELFF. This chain uses TRBV5-1 with TRBJ2-2, with 8 bases that match TRBD2. V trimming: 7 bases; J trimming: 3 bases; junction bases outside the gene matches: 8. Germline V gives CDR1 SGHRS, CDR2 YFSETQ. This CDR3 region has 15 residues.

The chain recombines TRBV4-3 with TRBJ2-1; TRBD2 aligns across 15 bases. CDR1 LGHNA and CDR2 YSLEER come from the germline V gene. Unmatched junction bases numbered 9, after V lost 1 base and J lost 2 bases. The CDR3 consists of 20 residues. CDR3 in amino acids: CASSQVPGLAGGRTYNEQFF. CDR3 nucleotides: TGCGCCAGCAGCCAAGTCCCGGGACTAGCGGGAGGCCGAACCTACAATGAGCAGTTCTTC.

This chain uses TRBV5-1 with TRBJ1-2; no reliable D call. The germline CDR1 and CDR2 sequences are SGHRS and YFSETQ. Trimming removed 3 bases at V and 4 bases at J, with 16 bases between. This CDR3 region has 15 residues. CDR3 sequence (DNA): TGCGCCAGCAGCTCCGATGGTGGGCTTGTCTATGGCTACACCTTC. As protein: CASSSDGGLVYGYTF.

The rearrangement uses TRBV7-2 and TRBJ2-1; a weak D match, TRBD2 (5 bases). V lost 5 bases, J lost 10 bases, and 15 bases lay in between. CDR1 and CDR2 from the germline V gene are SGHTA and FQGNSA. The CDR3 totals 13 residues. The CDR3 DNA is TGTGCCAGCAGCGCCCACCTAACGGGGGAGCAGTTCTTC. This sequence encodes CASSAHLTGEQFF.

This clone was detected only a few times. V usage is TRBV6-1 and J usage is TRBJ1-6, with a weak D call TRBD1 (5 bases). This CDR3 contains 15 residues. Germline CDR1 reads MNHNS; CDR2 reads SASEGT. V was clipped by 8 bases and J by 10 bases, with 21 bases between them. CDR3 nucleotides: TGTGCCAGCGTCCCAGAAACAGGCGCTGGGTCACCCCTCCACTTT. Residues: CASVPETGAGSPLHF.

Points on this clone: The same CDR3 also results from other DNA sequences found in this sample. This chain connects TRBV18 to TRBJ2-1; D unresolved. V was clipped by 3 bases and J by 4 bases, with 10 bases between them. The CDR3 sequence is 14 residues long. Germline V CDR1 and CDR2: KGHSH, LQKENI. CDR3 coding DNA: TGTGCCAGCTCACCGCCTACGACGTACAATGAGCAGTTCTTC. Protein sequence: CASSPPTTYNEQFF.

The chain links TRBV5-4 to TRBJ2-1; D call uncertain. V lost 0 bases, J lost 9 bases, and 10 bases lay in between. CDR3 length: 13 amino acids. Germline V gives CDR1 SGHNT, CDR2 YYREEE (reference sequence). This CDR3 is CASSLEDWREQFF. The CDR3 region has the DNA TGTGCCAGCAGCTTGGAGGATTGGCGTGAGCAGTTCTTC.

Comments on this clone: Other DNA sequences in the sample encode the same CDR3. The chain combines TRBV30 with TRBJ2-5, with 13 bases aligning to TRBD2. The ends lost 2 bases at V and 1 base at J; junction bases unmatched: 1. The CDR3 is made up of 15 amino acids. CDR1 is GTSNPN, CDR2 SVGIG, per germline (reference sequence). The chain's CDR3 is CAWSRLAGGQETQYF. The CDR3, as DNA: TGTGCCTGGAGTAGACTAGCGGGAGGCCAAGAGACCCAGTACTTC. Looking up the rest from reference TRBV30 and TRBJ2-5 gives the full variable domain: SQTIHQWPATLVQPVGSPLSLECTVEGTSNPNLYWYRQAAGRGLQLLFYSVGIGQISSEVPQNLSASRPQDRQFILSSKKLLLSDSGFYLCAWSRLAGGQETQYFGPGTRLLVL.

The chain has TRBV9 and TRBJ2-2, with TRBD2 matching 8 bases. This CDR3 is built from 16 residues. Germline lookup yields CDR1 SGDLS and CDR2 YYNGEE. V gave up 4 bases and J gave up 3 bases; unmatched junction bases: 8. In DNA form, the CDR3 reads TGTGCCAGCAGCCCGGCGGGGGGCAGGTACACCGGGGAGCTGTTTTTT. It encodes CASSPAGGRYTGELFF.

This clone was recorded once. Distinct nucleotide sequences in the sample also encode this CDR3. The V call is TRBV19, the J call TRBJ2-7; D may correspond to TRBD1 or TRBD2 (5 bases each). V lost 4 bases to trimming and J lost 1 base, with 11 bases between them. This CDR3 contains 14 residues. Germline CDR1 reads LNHDA; CDR2 reads SQIVND (reference sequence). CDR3 in DNA: TGTGCCAGTAGTAACCGGGACGGATCCTACGAGCAGTACTTC. Amino acids: CASSNRDGSYEQYF.

The rearrangement joins TRBV2 to TRBJ1-1; D gene unclear. The CDR3 contains 13 residues. The V gene's germline CDR1 is SNHLY and CDR2 FYNNEI. V lost 5 bases to trimming and J lost 1 base, with 8 bases between them. The CDR3 DNA follows: TGTGCCAGCAGTATGGAGAAGAACACTGAAGCTTTCTTT. It codes for CASSMEKNTEAFF.

The rearrangement uses TRBV4-3 and TRBJ1-6, with D possibly TRBD1 on 5 matching bases. The germline CDR1 and CDR2 sequences are LGHNA and YSLEER. The CDR3 totals 14 residues. The germline V and J ends were trimmed by 1 base and 9 bases, with 10 bases remaining between them. CDR3: CASSQVGGGSPLHF. As DNA, the CDR3 is TGCGCCAGCAGCCAAGTGGGGGGTGGTTCACCCCTCCACTTT.

This clone was detected once. This rearrangement joins TRBV30 to TRBJ2-1; a possible D gene is TRBD2 (6 bases). The CDR3 has 13 amino acids. V dropped 1 base and J dropped 10 bases, with 14 bases sitting between them. Germline V CDR1 and CDR2: GTSNPN, SVGIG (reference sequence). CDR3 loop: CAWSGLVGAEQFF. DNA of the CDR3: TGTGCCTGGAGTGGACTAGTTGGTGCGGAGCAGTTCTTC. The whole variable domain, filled in from reference TRBV30 and TRBJ2-1, reads SQTIHQWPATLVQPVGSPLSLECTVEGTSNPNLYWYRQAAGRGLQLLFYSVGIGQISSEVPQNLSASRPQDRQFILSSKKLLLSDSGFYLCAWSGLVGAEQFFGPGTRLTVL.

This chain connects TRBV2 to TRBJ1-2, with unresolved D. The V and J ends lost 9 bases and 3 bases respectively, with 11 bases between them. Germline values: CDR1 SNHLY, CDR2 FYNNEI. The CDR3 consists of 12 residues. The CDR3 region has the DNA TGTGCCAGTTCCAGCCTTCACTATGGCTACACCTTC. It yields the protein CASSSLHYGYTF.

The rearrangement links TRBV28 to TRBJ1-2; weak D call: TRBD1 (6 bases). Per the germline V gene, CDR1 is MDHEN and CDR2 is SYDVKM. V lost 6 bases, J lost 6 bases, and 14 bases lay in between. The CDR3 spans 13 residues. CDR3 DNA: TGTGCCAGCAGCAGGGAGGGGGGAGATGGCTACACCTTC. It is translated as CASSREGGDGYTF.

The CDR3: CATGGQETQYF. In DNA, the CDR3 is TGTGCCACTGGGGGACAAGAGACCCAGTACTTC. The rearrangement uses TRBV19 and TRBJ2-5, with D tentatively TRBD1 or TRBD2 (5 bases each). This CDR3 is 11 amino acids long. The germline V and J ends were trimmed by 10 bases and 2 bases, with 8 bases remaining between them. Germline lookup yields CDR1 LNHDA and CDR2 SQIVND (reference sequence).

Of note for this clone: The same CDR3 arises from other DNA sequences in this sample as well. This chain uses TRBV18 with TRBJ1-4; 10 bases match TRBD1. The CDR3 is made up of 15 amino acids. CDR1 and CDR2 (germline): KGHSH, LQKENI. The ends lost 0 bases at V and 5 bases at J; junction bases unmatched: 0. The CDR3 DNA is TGTGCCAGCTCACCACCGGGACAGGGGAATGAAAAACTGTTTTTT. Amino acid sequence: CASSPPGQGNEKLFF.

This chain joins TRBV11-2 and TRBJ2-1; no firm D call. V lost 1 base, J lost 16 bases, and 11 bases lay in between. Germline CDR1 is SGHAT and CDR2 is FQNNGV. The CDR3 has 11 amino acids. CDR3 in DNA: TGTGCCAGCAGCTTAGGGCCGGAAGAATTCTTC. This encodes CASSLGPEEFF.